This T cell receptor (beta chain) was retrieved from a study of T cells in Graves' hyperthyroidism and ophthalmopathy. Study-wide findings and caveats: A model using 13 V-J features told ophthalmopathy apart from stable hyperthyroidism. Ophthalmopathy got predicted by the model a median approximately 6.4 months before its onset.

This clonotype has ten or more counts. Antigen specificity is unknown. A read error may produce the germline difference seen at one junction end. Germline lookup yields CDR1 SSHAT and CDR2 FNYEAQ (reference sequence). The CDR3 spans 13 residues. Amplification of TCR beta CDR3 regions used RNA as the template. First-round RT-PCR targeting the TCR CDR3 was performed with the HTBI primer set. TCRdb recomputed calls from the multiplex PCR reads with MiXCR, one row per CDR3 protein. The table has over 650,000 distinct CDR3 sequences, less than 45% seen once. This clonotype was obtained from an adult man with Graves' disease, either hyperthyroidism or ophthalmopathy (not recorded which). Sequencing was carried out using peripheral blood or thyroid tissue (not recorded which). The chain couples TRBV7-7 to TRBJ2-5; D is ambiguous. CDR3: CASSALRSETQYF. The CDR3, as DNA: TGTGCTAGCAGCGCACTACGCTCAGAGACCCAGTACTTC.